One and the same sample provided the 30 T cell receptor beta chains below, sequenced in a study of blood T cell repertoires in COVID-19 (TCRdb year 2020). Library preparation used the immunoSEQ multiplex PCR assay. TCRdb mirrors the immuneACCESS table, restricted to in-frame sequences. Some clones are absent from its copies; in checked studies, under half trace to an unresolved V gene, and the reason for the others is unknown. A total of roughly 120,000 clones appear in this sample, 70% to 90% of them only once. The leading ten clones occupy 15% to 20% of the sample. The specimen was peripheral blood. The receptors were gathered from a woman aged 60 to 75 with acute or convalescent COVID-19.

The CDR3 here is CASSLTTGEAGYTF. The CDR3 nucleotides read TGTGCCAGCAGCTTAACGACGGGAGAAGCCGGCTACACCTTC. The chain couples TRBV3-1 (or the pseudogene TRBV3-2) to TRBJ1-2; D gene unclear. The germline V and J ends were trimmed by 5 bases and 8 bases, with 18 bases remaining between them. CDR1 and CDR2 from the germline V gene are LGHDT and YNNKEL (reference sequence). The CDR3 extends over 14 amino acids.

This rearrangement joins TRBV15 to TRBJ2-5; 11 bases are shared with TRBD1. Germline trimming cut 5 bases from V and 4 bases from J; bases unmatched to any gene: 6. This CDR3 is built from 15 residues. Germline V lookup: CDR1 LNHNV, CDR2 YYDKDF (reference sequence). This CDR3 is CATSPGTGGLETQYF. CDR3 in DNA: TGTGCCACCAGCCCGGGGACAGGGGGATTAGAGACCCAGTACTTC.

This clone was detected only once. The chain is built from TRBV24-1 and TRBJ2-2; D remains unclear. Trimming removed 11 bases from V and 3 bases from J, with 9 bases in between. Germline CDR1 KGHDR, CDR2 SFDVKD. The CDR3 contains 12 residues. CDR3 amino acids: CAIRSDTGELFF. Here the CDR3 DNA reads TGTGCCATCCGATCGGACACCGGGGAGCTGTTTTTT.

This sequence joins TRBV21-1 and TRBJ1-5; whether TRBD1, the table's D call, matches the DNA was not checked. TRBV21-1 is a pseudogene segment. This CDR3 is built from 17 residues. CDR3 amino acids: CASSKEWDRAAGQPQHF. CDR3 DNA: TGTGCCAGCAGCAAAGAGTGGGACAGGGCCGCCGGGCAGCCCCAGCATTTT.

This clone was found a few times. V gene TRBV6-5 combines with J gene TRBJ1-2; D is undetermined. CDR3 length: 13 amino acids. Germline V CDR1 and CDR2: MNHEY, SVGAGI. The germline V and J ends were trimmed by 8 bases and 5 bases, with 15 bases remaining between them. The CDR3 loop is CASSSLIRYGYTF. In DNA form, the CDR3 reads TGTGCCAGCTCTTCTTTAATCCGTTATGGCTACACCTTC.

The chain has TRBV5-4 and TRBJ1-6; D is possibly TRBD1 (6 bases). Germline loops: CDR1 SGHNT, CDR2 YYREEE (reference sequence). CDR3 length: 16 amino acids. V gave up 7 bases and J gave up 3 bases, with 17 bases separating them. The CDR3 DNA is TGTGCCAGCCGCAGGGGCGGGGGACTCTATAATTCACCCCTCCACTTT. Its protein product is CASRRGGGLYNSPLHF.

The rearrangement joins TRBV20-1 to TRBJ2-3; TRBD1 might be the D (5 bases). Germline CDR1 reads DFQATT; CDR2 reads SNEGSKA (reference sequence). Trimming removed 3 bases at V and 0 bases at J, with 7 bases between. The CDR3 covers 13 residues. The CDR3 bases are TGCAGTGCTAGTAAGGGGAGCACAGATACGCAGTATTTT. This translates into CSASKGSTDTQYF.

The rearrangement links TRBV6-2 or TRBV6-3 to TRBJ1-5, with TRBD1 as a possible D gene (6 bases). In germline, CDR1 is MNHEY, CDR2 SVGEGT. V lost 6 bases and J 6 bases, leaving 15 bases between the germline ends. This CDR3 is 14 amino acids long. The CDR3: CASSSGEFRQPQHF. The CDR3 region has the DNA TGTGCCAGCAGCTCAGGGGAGTTTCGTCAGCCCCAGCATTTT.

The chain joins TRBV19 to TRBJ2-1; possible D gene TRBD2, 6 bases. There are 16 residues in the CDR3. Germline CDR1 LNHDA, CDR2 SQIVND (reference sequence). Trimming pared 1 base from V and 2 bases from J, leaving 12 bases between. CDR3 in amino acids: CASSIAGGFAYNEQFF. The DNA of the CDR3 is TGTGCCAGTAGTATAGCCGGGGGTTTCGCCTACAATGAGCAGTTCTTC.

V usage is TRBV9 and J usage is TRBJ2-1, with D possibly being TRBD2 (5 bases). Germline CDR1 and CDR2: SGDLS and YYNGEE. The CDR3 covers 15 residues. The ends were cut back, 0 bases at V and 1 base at J, with 8 bases in the middle. The CDR3 here is CASSVGAGSYNEQFF. The CDR3 nucleotides read TGTGCCAGCAGCGTAGGGGCGGGTTCCTACAATGAGCAGTTCTTC.

CDR3 in amino acids: CASSSDRVYGYTF. The CDR3 DNA sequence: TGTGCCAGCAGTTCAGACAGGGTTTATGGCTACACCTTC. This chain uses TRBV6-5 with TRBJ1-2, with 7 positions matching TRBD1. CDR1 and CDR2 (germline): MNHEY, SVGAGI. The V segment lost 4 bases and the J segment 5 bases; nucleotides outside the gene matches: 4. The CDR3 spans 13 residues.

V usage is TRBV19 and J usage is TRBJ1-5, with unresolved D. The CDR3 consists of 15 residues. Trimming removed 3 bases at V and 1 base at J, with 10 bases between. Germline-derived CDR1 and CDR2 are LNHDA and SQIVND (reference sequence). The CDR3 coding sequence is TGTGCCAGTAGTATGGAACAGTCGAGCAATCAGCCCCAGCATTTT. Protein sequence: CASSMEQSSNQPQHF.

The CDR3 here is CASGRYEQYF. In DNA, the CDR3 is TGTGCCAGCGGCCGATACGAGCAGTACTTC. The rearrangement joins TRBV2 to TRBJ2-7; D not resolved. CDR3 size: 10 residues. Germline CDR1 is SNHLY and CDR2 is FYNNEI. Trimming shortened V by 8 bases and J by 4 bases, and 6 bases separated the two germline ends.

The chain has TRBV28 and TRBJ1-2; 11 nucleotides line up with TRBD1. CDR1 MDHEN and CDR2 SYDVKM come from the germline V gene. The CDR3 length is 14 residues. V shed 4 bases, J shed 3 bases, and the junction held 1 base outside the gene matches. The CDR3 sequence: CASSSDRGHYGYTF. The CDR3 region has the DNA TGTGCCAGCAGTTCGGACAGGGGGCACTATGGCTACACCTTC.

The V call is TRBV15, the J call TRBJ1-3, with D possibly being TRBD1 (6 bases). This CDR3 is built from 14 residues. Trimming stripped 4 bases from V and 2 bases from J, with 9 bases between. The germline V gene has CDR1 LNHNV and CDR2 YYDKDF (reference sequence). CDR3 in amino acids: CATSTRGTGNTIYF. The CDR3 region has the DNA TGTGCCACCAGCACCAGGGGAACTGGAAACACCATATATTTT.

The rearrangement uses TRBV11-2 and TRBJ1-3; no clear D. With 4 bases removed from V and 5 bases from J, the gap between germline ends came to 15 bases. The CDR3 spans 15 residues. From germline, CDR1 is SGHAT and CDR2 FQNNGV. CDR3 amino acids: CASSSPTITRNTIYF. Here the CDR3 DNA reads TGTGCCAGCAGCTCACCAACTATTACACGAAACACCATATATTTT.

This clone was detected only once. The chain recombines TRBV24-1 with TRBJ1-4, with D possibly matching TRBD1 (6 bases). This CDR3 is built from 15 residues. Germline lookup yields CDR1 KGHDR and CDR2 SFDVKD. The germline V and J ends were trimmed by 5 bases and 6 bases, with 15 bases remaining between them. CDR3 coding DNA: TGTGCCACCAGTGGAGGTCCAGGGGCAGATGAAAAACTGTTTTTT. Translating it yields CATSGGPGADEKLFF.

This clone was picked up one time. The genes are TRBV30 and TRBJ2-2; maybe TRBD1 (5 bases). CDR1 and CDR2 (germline): GTSNPN, SVGIG (reference sequence). V was shortened by 3 bases and J by 9 bases, with 14 bases between the two germline ends. The CDR3 sequence is 13 residues long. The chain's CDR3 is CAWSKGLMRELFF. For the CDR3, the DNA is TGTGCCTGGAGCAAGGGGCTCATGAGGGAGCTGTTTTTT.

In this sample, this clone turned up many times. The V and J genes are TRBV28 and TRBJ1-1, with 8 positions matching TRBD1. Germline V gene sequence: CDR1 MDHEN, CDR2 SYDVKM. CDR3 length: 17 residues. Trimming removed 2 bases from V and 11 bases from J; junction bases left unmatched: 19. The CDR3 nucleotides are TGTGCCAGCAGTTTAAGCCATCCGGGACAGGTGAGGAACGGGGCTTTCTTT. As protein: CASSLSHPGQVRNGAFF.

The gene calls are TRBV5-1 and TRBJ1-1; 10 bases match TRBD1. Germline trimming cut 4 bases from V and 5 bases from J; bases unmatched to any gene: 8. Per the germline V gene, CDR1 is SGHRS and CDR2 is YFSETQ. The CDR3 length is 15 residues. CDR3 sequence: CASSQDRGQGTEAFF. As DNA, the CDR3 is TGCGCCAGCAGCCAAGACAGGGGGCAAGGTACTGAAGCTTTCTTT.

A remark on this clone: A read error may produce the germline difference seen at one junction end. The CDR3 coding sequence is TGTGCCAGCAGTGAAGTGGGGCTCATTTTT. This gives the protein CASSEVGLIF. This chain uses TRBV6-1 with TRBJ1-4; a possible D gene is TRBD1 (5 bases). CDR1 MNHNS and CDR2 SASEGT come from the germline V gene. CDR3 size: 10 residues.

With regard to this clone: Other DNA variants within this sample encode the same CDR3. The chain combines TRBV7-6 with TRBJ2-6; D call uncertain. Germline CDR1 SGHVS, CDR2 FNYEAQ. The CDR3 spans 14 residues. Trimming took off 2 bases at V and 0 bases at J, with 2 bases between the two ends. The CDR3 region is CASSLRSGANVLTF. The CDR3 region has the DNA TGTGCCAGCAGCTTACGCTCTGGGGCCAACGTCCTGACTTTC.

The gene calls are TRBV23-1 and TRBJ1-2, with 11 positions matching TRBD1. TRBV23-1 is sorted into the ORF group, with uncertain function. J lost 2 bases, V lost 8 bases, and 7 bases had no gene match. The CDR3 length is 15 residues. The CDR3 coding sequence is TGCGCCAGCCCCGGGGACAGGGGGACCAACTATGGCTACACCTTC. This translates into CASPGDRGTNYGYTF.

The chain has TRBV4-1 and TRBJ2-2; TRBD2 agrees at 7 bases. Losses at the gene ends were 5 bases for V and 5 bases for J; bases not matched to a gene: 5. The germline CDR1 and CDR2 sequences are MGHRA and YSYEKL. The CDR3 runs 14 residues. DNA for the CDR3: TGCGCCAGCAGCAGCCGTAGCGGGACCGGGGAGCTGTTTTTT. Its protein is CASSSRSGTGELFF.

The gene calls are TRBV5-6 and TRBJ2-5; TRBD1 might be the D (6 bases). The CDR3 has 15 amino acids. Trimming left V 0 bases short and J 5 bases short, with 14 bases between. The V gene's germline CDR1 is SGHDT and CDR2 YYEEEE. The DNA of the CDR3 is TGTGCCAGCAGCTTGGCCTCAGGGGTCCTGGAGACCCAGTACTTC. As protein: CASSLASGVLETQYF.

The chain joins TRBV18 to TRBJ2-5; D is possibly TRBD2 (6 bases). Germline lookup yields CDR1 KGHSH and CDR2 LQKENI. CDR3 size: 14 residues. With 6 bases removed from V and 1 base from J, the gap between germline ends came to 12 bases. This CDR3 is CASSLVGGQETQYF. CDR3 bases: TGTGCCAGCTCCCTCGTGGGGGGCCAAGAGACCCAGTACTTC.

The rearrangement links TRBV11-2 to TRBJ1-1, with 8 positions matching TRBD1. Trimming took 1 base from V and 6 from J; bases not matched to a gene: 7. Germline CDR1 reads SGHAT; CDR2 reads FQNNGV. The CDR3 is made up of 15 amino acids. CDR3 nucleotides: TGTGCCAGCAGCTTAGTAGCAGGGGGCCTAGCTGAAGCTTTCTTT. The encoded protein is CASSLVAGGLAEAFF.

This clone was counted only a few times. The chain links TRBV10-3 to TRBJ1-3; D not resolved. Per the germline V gene, CDR1 is ENHRY and CDR2 is SYGVKD. V lost 0 bases and J 5 bases, leaving 5 bases between the germline ends. This CDR3 is built from 13 residues. This CDR3 reads CAISESSRNTIYF. DNA of the CDR3: TGTGCCATCAGTGAGTCGAGTCGAAACACCATATATTTT.

The J gene is TRBJ2-1, the V gene TRBV5-1; 7 nucleotides match TRBD2. The junction had 11 bases not matched to a gene; V was cut back by 4 bases and J by 4 bases. The CDR3 runs to 16 residues. Germline CDR1 SGHRS, CDR2 YFSETQ. For the CDR3, the DNA is TGCGCCAGCAGCCGGGGCGGGAGTTCGGAGTACAATGAGCAGTTCTTC. Translation gives CASSRGGSSEYNEQFF.

The chain carries TRBV28 and TRBJ1-5, with a weak D call TRBD1 (5 bases). The CDR3 runs to 14 residues. The V gene lost 7 bases and the J gene lost 5 bases, with 15 bases spanning the gap. CDR1 and CDR2 from the germline V gene are MDHEN and SYDVKM. The CDR3 DNA sequence: TGTGCCAGCACCTTGGGGCAGGGTTATCAGCCCCAGCATTTT. This gives the protein CASTLGQGYQPQHF.